The following is a T cell receptor (beta chain) sequence with its context. This receptor's antigen is unknown. There are no base qualities to consult, and no much larger clone falls within one base. At the junction V is shortened by 3 bases and J by 7 bases, with 15 bases in between. The CDR3 measures 14 amino acids from cysteine to phenylalanine. This entry keeps only the CDR3 DNA: 42 bases, framed from base 1. From a lookup of the germline V gene, CDR1 and CDR2 are MDHEN and SYDVKM. Genomic DNA was isolated from the sorted cells so that the TCRbeta CDR3 region could be sequenced. The immunoSEQ Assay was used for sequencing of TCRbeta CDR3 regions. Here the immuneACCESS table is served through TCRdb, limited to in-frame sequences with V and J called. Missing clones are a known gap in these copies; in checked studies unresolved V genes cover under half, and the rest lacks a known reason. A total of about 52,000 clones appear in this sample, roughly 80% of them only once. The top ten clones comprise 3% to 4.5% of the sample.

These data are taken from a study of OX40 agonist ivuxolimab in advanced cancers. Background on the whole study: Ivuxolimab was an agonistic, fully human IgG2 monoclonal antibody directed against OX40 (CD134), a costimulatory receptor. Intravenous ivuxolimab was administered to patients every 2 weeks at six dose levels: 0.01, 0.1, 0.3, 1.5, 3 and 10 mg/kg. The monotherapy dose-escalation portion (N ≈ 55 patients) of the phase I ivuxolimab trial is reported in the paper. Partial responses occurred in three dose-escalation patients, of whom one had hepatocellular carcinoma and two had cutaneous melanoma. Of the 50 to 55 patients in dose escalation, about 20 had hepatocellular carcinoma, around 15 had melanoma, 9 had renal cell carcinoma and 9 had head and neck cancer. A male proportion of under 85% and a mean age of approximately 61 years, ranging from roughly 20 to 80, were recorded for the dose-escalation cohort. Peripheral TCRbeta sequencing aimed to test whether ivuxolimab altered TCR sequence diversity and caused clonal T-cell expansion. Prior anti-PD-1, anti-PD-L1 or anti-CTLA-4 therapy was permitted, and checkpoint inhibitors had been received by about 44% of dose-escalation patients. Summary of the overall study and its limitations: Low levels of normalized T-cell clonal expansion were also shown by some nonresponding patients. At doses of 0.1 to 3.0 mg/kg, clonal expansion of both CD4+ and CD8+ blood T cells was observed from baseline to week 6. After ivuxolimab, expanded clones were on average more numerous among CD8+ T cells than among CD4+ T cells. Which antigens the clonally expanded peripheral T cells were specific for was not determined. In the 0.1-3.0 mg/kg groups, partial responders were among the patients with the lowest normalized peripheral clonal expansion, particularly in CD8+ T cells.

Patients with a history of autoimmune disease or receiving systemic immunosuppression were excluded from the trial. Peripheral blood for TCR sequencing was drawn from every dose cohort at baseline, at cycle 4 day 1 and at cycle 7 day 1. The samples were drawn from a first-in-human, open-label, multicenter phase I dose-escalation trial of ivuxolimab. Adults with locally advanced or metastatic head and neck squamous cell, hepatocellular, melanoma or renal cell carcinoma were enrolled in the trial. Before TCR sequencing, CD4+ T cells and CD8+ T cells were sorted from peripheral blood as separate populations.

The sequence was collected from an adult with an advanced solid tumor such as melanoma, head and neck, liver or kidney cancer. This specimen consisted of CD4+ or CD8+ T cells sorted from blood, obtained in a trial of the OX40 agonist ivuxolimab. The sequence joins TRBV28 to TRBJ1-2, with TRBD1 tentatively as D gene (6 bases match). The nucleotide sequence reads as follows: TGTGCCAGCAGTTTTGGACAGAACGTCCGTGGCTACACCTTC. This yields the protein CASSFGQNVRGYTF.